A single sample gave rise to the 24 T cell receptor beta chains below, sequenced in a study of T-cell memory formation after mild COVID-19. TCRdb fed the 5' RACE reads into MiXCR, producing one record per CDR3 protein. The sample records around 150,000 distinct CDR3 sequences, 13% to 15% being singletons. The sequenced material came from PBMCs or a T cell subset sorted from them (not recorded which). These receptors were collected from an adult woman who had mild COVID-19 (a few samples of this study predate the infection). Cell type and time point are not known.

This clonotype was seen a few times. The V gene is TRBV3-1, the J gene TRBJ2-7, with TRBD1 identical over 9 bases. From germline, CDR1 is LGHDT and CDR2 YNNKEL (reference sequence). The J segment lost 6 bases and the V segment lost 0 bases, leaving 18 bases of the junction unmatched. This CDR3 comprises 19 residues. CDR3 loop: CASSQDGEAGQGRLGEQYF. DNA for the CDR3: TGTGCCAGCAGCCAAGATGGGGAGGCGGGACAGGGTAGGCTCGGCGAGCAGTACTTC.

This clonotype was seen only a few times. This chain joins TRBV27 and TRBJ2-1; no reliable D call. Per the germline V gene, CDR1 is MNHEY and CDR2 is SMNVEV (reference sequence). CDR3 length equals 15 residues. Between the trimmed V and J ends, which lost 6 bases and 7 bases, there was a span of 19 bases. The CDR3 is CASSPNELVWNEQFF. CDR3 DNA sequence: TGTGCCAGCAGCCCCAACGAGTTGGTTTGGAATGAGCAGTTCTTC.

The gene calls are TRBV2 and TRBJ2-5; 10 bases are shared with TRBD2. Per germline, CDR1 SNHLY and CDR2 FYNNEI. The CDR3 is made up of 15 amino acids. With V trimmed by 7 bases and J by 5 bases, 10 bases remained unmatched. CDR3 sequence (DNA): TGTGCCAGCACTTTTCGGGCTAGCGGGGGTGAGACCCAGTACTTC. It specifies CASTFRASGGETQYF.

In DNA, the CDR3 is TGTGCCAGCAGCCAAGCGAGCAGGGGGAGATCACCCCTCCACTTT. Its protein product is CASSQASRGRSPLHF. This rearrangement joins TRBV3-1 to TRBJ1-6; 7 nucleotides align to TRBD1. V lost 1 base to trimming and J lost 10 bases; unmatched junction nucleotides: 7. Germline V CDR1 and CDR2: LGHDT, YNNKEL (reference sequence). The CDR3 is 15 residues long.

This rearrangement joins TRBV4-3 to TRBJ2-1, with D perhaps given as TRBD1 or TRBD2 (5 bases each). The CDR3 runs 15 residues. Germline CDR1 and CDR2: LGHNA and YSLEER. V dropped 0 bases and J dropped 9 bases, with 15 bases sitting between them. The CDR3 nucleotides are TGCGCCAGCAGCCAAGATCGAGGACGAGGGACTGAGCAGTTCTTC. It translates to CASSQDRGRGTEQFF.

Only a few counts were recorded for this clonotype. The V call is TRBV15, the J call TRBJ2-4; 10 bases agree with TRBD1. CDR1 LNHNV and CDR2 YYDKDF come from the germline V gene (reference sequence). With V trimmed by 5 bases and J by 2 bases, 12 bases remained unmatched. The CDR3 has 18 amino acids. The CDR3 bases are TGTGCCACCAGCCCCCGAAGCCGGGACAGGGGTTCCAAAAACATTCAGTACTTC. It encodes CATSPRSRDRGSKNIQYF.

This clonotype appeared once. The chain employs TRBV4-2 and TRBJ2-3; D is possibly TRBD1 or TRBD2 (5 bases each). The germline V gene has CDR1 LGHNA and CDR2 YNFKEQ. V lost 0 bases and J lost 5, with 12 bases in between. The CDR3 totals 15 residues. CDR3 sequence reads: CASSQEVGVKDTQYF. The CDR3 nucleotides are TGTGCCAGCAGCCAAGAAGTGGGGGTTAAAGATACGCAGTATTTT.

V gene TRBV2 combines with J gene TRBJ2-2; 8 nucleotides match TRBD2. Germline V CDR1 and CDR2: SNHLY, FYNNEI. V lost 7 bases and J lost 0; bases outside the gene matches: 10. This CDR3 is built from 17 residues. Here the CDR3 reads CASNLAGTLTNTGELFF. DNA of the CDR3: TGTGCCAGCAACTTAGCGGGAACCCTTACGAACACCGGGGAGCTGTTTTTT.

The rearrangement links TRBV19 to TRBJ2-1, with 8 bases lining up with TRBD2. The germline V gene has CDR1 LNHDA and CDR2 SQIVND (reference sequence). The CDR3 runs to 14 residues. The V and J ends lost 1 base and 7 bases, in that order; junction bases with no gene match: 3. The CDR3: CASSIAGGVNEQFF. In nucleotides, the CDR3 is TGTGCCAGTAGTATAGCGGGAGGGGTGAATGAGCAGTTCTTC.

This clonotype was seen more than once but under ten times. This chain uses TRBV5-5 with TRBJ2-1; D is undetermined. This CDR3 is built from 11 residues. Germline assignment: CDR1 SGHKS and CDR2 YYEKEE (reference sequence). V shed 5 bases and J shed 10 bases, with 10 bases lying between them. The CDR3 nucleotides read TGTGCCAGCAGTTCCCACGGGGAGCAGTTCTTC. Translation gives CASSSHGEQFF.

This chain connects TRBV5-1 to TRBJ1-2, with unresolved D. Germline CDR1 SGHRS, CDR2 YFSETQ. Trimming removed 0 bases from V and 0 bases from J, with 3 bases in between. This CDR3 comprises 13 residues. CDR3 in amino acids: CASSLDTNYGYTF. CDR3 coding DNA: TGCGCCAGCAGCTTGGATACTAACTATGGCTACACCTTC.

The V and J genes are TRBV4-2 and TRBJ2-1; 9 bases are shared with TRBD2. The CDR3 length is 17 residues. The germline V gene encodes CDR1 LGHNA and CDR2 YNFKEQ. Germline trimming cut 0 bases from V and 0 bases from J; bases unmatched to any gene: 3. The CDR3: CASSQDLAGSSYNEQFF. The CDR3 region has the DNA TGTGCCAGCAGCCAAGATCTAGCGGGATCCTCCTACAATGAGCAGTTCTTC.

This chain connects TRBV4-3 to TRBJ2-3; 9 nucleotides line up with TRBD2. J was trimmed by 4 bases and V by 0 bases; bases with no gene match: 8. The CDR3 is 17 amino acids. Germline V gene sequence: CDR1 LGHNA, CDR2 YSLEER. The CDR3 region is CASSQDRAGGPADTQYF. Written as DNA, the CDR3 is TGCGCCAGCAGCCAAGATCGGGCGGGAGGGCCAGCAGATACGCAGTATTTT.

The rearrangement links TRBV4-2 to TRBJ2-7, with a tentative D call TRBD2 (5 bases). The CDR3 totals 14 residues. In germline, CDR1 is LGHNA, CDR2 YNFKEQ. V was shortened by 0 bases and J by 2 bases, with 8 bases between the two germline ends. CDR3 sequence reads: CASSQEPGTYEQYF. Written as DNA, the CDR3 is TGTGCCAGCAGCCAAGAACCGGGAACCTACGAGCAGTACTTC.

J is TRBJ1-1 and V is TRBV29-1, with 7 positions matching TRBD1. The CDR3 has 14 amino acids. Trimming cost V 4 bases and J 3 bases; bases outside gene matches: 8. The germline V gene has CDR1 SQVTM and CDR2 ANQGSEA. Here the CDR3 reads CSVVRGTGDTEAFF. CDR3 DNA sequence: TGCAGCGTTGTCAGGGGAACAGGGGACACTGAAGCTTTCTTT.

The V gene is TRBV6-6, the J gene TRBJ2-5; 7 nucleotides line up with TRBD2. The CDR3 contains 13 residues. Germline V lookup: CDR1 MNHNY, CDR2 SVGAGI (reference sequence). J was trimmed by 1 base and V by 9 bases; bases with no gene match: 5. The CDR3 region is CASQGGSQETQYF. The CDR3 nucleotides read TGTGCCAGTCAGGGCGGGAGCCAAGAGACCCAGTACTTC.

This clonotype appeared a few times. This rearrangement joins TRBV7-8 to TRBJ2-3, with TRBD1 matching over 7 bases. Trimming took 5 bases from V and 1 from J; bases not matched to a gene: 9. Germline CDR1 is SGHVS and CDR2 is FQNEAQ. There are 16 residues in the CDR3. In nucleotides, the CDR3 is TGTGCCAGCAGCATGCCCAGGGGGAGTGGCACAGATACGCAGTATTTT. This sequence encodes CASSMPRGSGTDTQYF.

The V and J genes are TRBV4-1 and TRBJ1-1; the D gene is possibly TRBD1 (6 bases). This CDR3 is 15 amino acids long. Per the germline V gene, CDR1 is MGHRA and CDR2 is YSYEKL. The V and J ends lost 3 bases and 0 bases respectively, with 11 bases between them. The DNA of the CDR3 is TGCGCCAGCAGCCACTCCGACAGGCTGAACACTGAAGCTTTCTTT. It codes for CASSHSDRLNTEAFF.

This clonotype was seen only a few times. The chain joins TRBV9 to TRBJ2-5; D possibly corresponds to TRBD2 (5 bases). The CDR3 extends over 13 amino acids. V lost 3 bases to trimming and J lost 2 bases, with 8 bases between them. From germline, CDR1 is SGDLS and CDR2 YYNGEE. The CDR3 protein is CASSAPGQETQYF. CDR3 nucleotides: TGTGCCAGCAGCGCTCCGGGACAAGAGACCCAGTACTTC.

This clonotype turned up a few times. The chain combines TRBV2 with TRBJ1-2; 9 bases are a match to TRBD1. The V gene end was trimmed by 8 bases and the J gene end by 11 bases; junction bases not matched to a gene: 15. This CDR3 has 14 residues. CDR1 is SNHLY, CDR2 FYNNEI, per germline. CDR3 amino acids: CASLWRDRVVVYTF. The CDR3 DNA reads as TGTGCCAGCTTGTGGCGGGACAGGGTTGTTGTGTACACCTTC.

This rearrangement joins TRBV5-1 to TRBJ2-3; 13 bases line up with TRBD2. V gave up 0 bases and J gave up 4 bases; unmatched junction bases: 2. This CDR3 region has 16 residues. The germline CDR1 and CDR2 sequences are SGHRS and YFSETQ. The CDR3 reads CASSLVTSGGADTQYF. The CDR3 DNA is TGCGCCAGCAGCTTGGTAACTAGCGGGGGGGCAGATACGCAGTATTTT.

The chain couples TRBV27 to TRBJ1-1, with 8 bases fitting TRBD1. CDR1 MNHEY and CDR2 SMNVEV come from the germline V gene (reference sequence). The trim removed 3 bases at V and 4 bases at J, leaving 4 bases unmatched. There are 14 residues in the CDR3. In DNA, the CDR3 is TGTGCCAGCAGTTTCACAGGGGGTCGCACTGAAGCTTTCTTT. It specifies CASSFTGGRTEAFF.

The V gene is TRBV7-3, the J gene TRBJ2-1; 10 nucleotides agree with TRBD1. Germline-derived CDR1 and CDR2 are SGHTA and FQGTGA. V gave up 5 bases and J gave up 2 bases; unmatched junction bases: 6. This CDR3 spans 16 amino acids. The chain's CDR3 is CASSQGQGVPYNEQFF. The CDR3 region has the DNA TGTGCCAGCAGCCAAGGACAGGGGGTCCCCTACAATGAGCAGTTCTTC.

The rearrangement links TRBV7-9 to TRBJ2-7; the D gene is possibly TRBD2 (6 bases). V lost 4 bases and J lost 2, with 15 bases in between. CDR3 length: 15 residues. Germline V lookup: CDR1 SEHNR, CDR2 FQNEAQ (reference sequence). The CDR3 coding sequence is TGTGCCAGCAGCTCAATCGGGGGTCGGCCCTACGAGCAGTACTTC. Amino acids: CASSSIGGRPYEQYF.